This T cell receptor (beta chain) was identified in a study of OX40 agonist ivuxolimab in advanced cancers. Study-wide context: Dosing consisted of intravenous ivuxolimab at 0.01 to 10 mg/kg every 2 weeks.

This clone was detected a few times. The method was immunoSEQ multiplex PCR; TCRdb's version includes in-frame clones alone and lacks a portion of them. Seen here are 65,000 to 95,000 clones, around four fifths observed once, and the top ten hold 0.76%. The J segment lost 2 bases and the V segment lost 3 bases, leaving 3 bases of the junction unmatched. The CDR3 runs to 15 residues. From germline, CDR1 is MDHEN and CDR2 SYDVKM. This material consisted of CD4+ or CD8+ T cells sorted from blood, taken in a trial of the OX40 agonist ivuxolimab. The V and J genes are TRBV28 and TRBJ1-5; 8 bases agree with TRBD1. The receptor comes from an adult with an advanced solid tumor such as melanoma, head and neck, liver or kidney cancer. The chain's CDR3 is CASSLTGVRNQPQHF. CDR3 DNA sequence: TGTGCCAGCAGTTTGACAGGGGTACGCAATCAGCCCCAGCATTTT.